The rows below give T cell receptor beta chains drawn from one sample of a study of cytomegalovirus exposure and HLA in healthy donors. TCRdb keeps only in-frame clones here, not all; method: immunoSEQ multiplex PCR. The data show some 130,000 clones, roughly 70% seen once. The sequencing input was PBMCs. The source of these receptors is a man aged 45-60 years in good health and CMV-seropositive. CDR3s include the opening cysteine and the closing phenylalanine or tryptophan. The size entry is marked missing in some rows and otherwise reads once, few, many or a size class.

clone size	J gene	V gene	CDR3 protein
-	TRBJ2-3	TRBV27	CASSGTKWADTQYF
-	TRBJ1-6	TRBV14	CASSQGQGANSPLHF
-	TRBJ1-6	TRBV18	CASSPRQGGPSDLHF
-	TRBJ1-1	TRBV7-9	CASTLMGQALVNTEAFF
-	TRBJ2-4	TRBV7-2	CASSLVRAGENIQYF
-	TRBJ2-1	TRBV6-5	CASSPGLAQVNEQFF
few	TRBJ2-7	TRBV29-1	CSVLFSGGEQYF
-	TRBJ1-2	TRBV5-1	CASSLGYGLSGYTF
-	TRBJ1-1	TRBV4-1	CASSHKAPLRDMNTEAFF
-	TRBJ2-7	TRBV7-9	CASSPSGAAGEQYF
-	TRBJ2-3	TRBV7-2	CASSPFSDTQYF
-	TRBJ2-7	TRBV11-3	CASSIGGYSTSYEQYF
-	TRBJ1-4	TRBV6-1	CASSGSTLGGAREKLFF
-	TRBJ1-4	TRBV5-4	CASSSQGAGEKLFF
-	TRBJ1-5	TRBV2	CASNTGARAAQHF
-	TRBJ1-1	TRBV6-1	CASSRDTLGTEAFF
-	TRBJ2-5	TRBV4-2	CASSPRGLAGKRKETQYF
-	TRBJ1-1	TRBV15	CATSRGGTLLAEAFF
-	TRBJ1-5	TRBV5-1	CASSLGGGQPQHF
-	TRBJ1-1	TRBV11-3	CASNPKEGAGEAFF
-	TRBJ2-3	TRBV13	CASRLAGEDTQYF
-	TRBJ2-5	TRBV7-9	CASSLTSGKTQYF
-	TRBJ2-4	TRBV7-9	CASSLQGAGTKNIQYF
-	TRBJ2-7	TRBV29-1	CSVREHDEQYF
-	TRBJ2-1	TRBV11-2	CASSFSEADEQFF
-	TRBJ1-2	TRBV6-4	CASSPARGSVSYTF
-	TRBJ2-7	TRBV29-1	CSAQDSGRSNEQYF
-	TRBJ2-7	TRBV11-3	CASSPGGVLSYEQYF
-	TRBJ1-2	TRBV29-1	CSALLQGNYGYTF
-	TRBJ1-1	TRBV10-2	CASSRTPMNTEAFF
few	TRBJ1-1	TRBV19	CASSMTGLGLSGTEAFF
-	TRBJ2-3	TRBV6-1	CASSEVGQGVRSGPAADTQYF
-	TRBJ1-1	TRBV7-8	CASSLVVGGYTEAFF
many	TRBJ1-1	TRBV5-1	CASSLQGAIGNTEAFF
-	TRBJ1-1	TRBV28	CAHAGYTEAFF
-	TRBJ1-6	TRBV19	CASSIVPYNSPLHF